This TCR beta chain was observed in a study of Graves' ophthalmopathy and Graves' hyperthyroidism. Points from the study as a whole: Detected in blood as well were most expanded thyroid clonotypes with frequency above 0.001. In separating ophthalmopathy from stable hyperthyroidism, a 13-signature model achieved about 90% sensitivity and about 80% specificity.

There are 14 residues in the CDR3. The V and J ends lost 0 bases and 5 bases respectively, with 8 bases between them. Germline assignment: CDR1 LNHDA and CDR2 SQIVND (reference sequence). Of note for this clonotype: What it binds is unknown.

Transcripts of RNA were the source for amplifying TCR beta CDR3 regions. First-round RT-PCR employed HTBI primers, with a second-round multiplex PCR after it. Each CDR3 protein is one row after TCRdb ran MiXCR on the multiplex PCR reads. The profile shows about 390,000 distinct CDR3 sequences, approximately 15% of them singletons. Symptoms, serum thyroxine and TRAb, thyroid ultrasound, and orbital computed tomography formed the diagnostic basis. The specimen sequenced was peripheral blood. The chain has TRBV19 and TRBJ1-5; D unclear. The receptor's source is a woman aged 18-29 years with stable Graves' hyperthyroidism. Here the CDR3 reads CASSIETTYQPQHF. The CDR3 coding sequence is TGTGCCAGTAGTATAGAGACCACCTATCAGCCCCAGCATTTT. The variable domain in full, completed from reference TRBV19 and TRBJ1-5, reads DGGITQSPKYLFRKEGQNVTLSCEQNLNHDAMYWYRQDPGQGLRLIYYSQIVNDFQKGDIAEGYSVSREKKESFPLTVTSAQKNPTAFYLCASSIETTYQPQHFGDGTRLSIL.